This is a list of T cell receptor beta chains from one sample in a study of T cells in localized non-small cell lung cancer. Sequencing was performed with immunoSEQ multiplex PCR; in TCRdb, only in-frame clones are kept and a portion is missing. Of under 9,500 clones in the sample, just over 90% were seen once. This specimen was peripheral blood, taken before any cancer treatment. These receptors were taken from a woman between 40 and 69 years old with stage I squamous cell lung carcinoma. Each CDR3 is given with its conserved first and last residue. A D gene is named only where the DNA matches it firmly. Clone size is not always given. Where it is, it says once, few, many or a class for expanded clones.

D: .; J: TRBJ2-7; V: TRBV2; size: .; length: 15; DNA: TGTGCCAGCAGTGAAACAGGGACCCAGAACTACGAGCAGTACTTC; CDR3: CASSETGTQNYEQYF
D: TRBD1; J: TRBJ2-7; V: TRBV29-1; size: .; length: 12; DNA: TGCAGCGCCGGGACAGGGGTCCACGAGCAGTACTTC; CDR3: CSAGTGVHEQYF
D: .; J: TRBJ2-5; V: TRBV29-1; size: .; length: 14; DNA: TGCAGCGTTGCTAGTCAGGCCCTCCAAGAGACCCAGTACTTC; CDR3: CSVASQALQETQYF
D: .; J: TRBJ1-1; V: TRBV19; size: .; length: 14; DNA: TGTGCCAGTAGCCTCACTACAGGGAGCACTGAAGCTTTCTTT; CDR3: CASSLTTGSTEAFF
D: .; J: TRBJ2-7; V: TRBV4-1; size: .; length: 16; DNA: TGCGCCAGCAGCCAGGCCGCGACGGGGGCTTTCTACGAGCAGTACTTC; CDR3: CASSQAATGAFYEQYF
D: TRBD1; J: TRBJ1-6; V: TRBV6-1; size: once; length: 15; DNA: TGTGCCAGCAGTGGCCGACAGGGACGAACTTCACCCCTCCACTTT; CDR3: CASSGRQGRTSPLHF
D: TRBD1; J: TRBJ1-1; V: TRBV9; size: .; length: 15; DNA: TGTGCCAGCAGCGCTTCAGGGGGGGTTAACACTGAAGCTTTCTTT; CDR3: CASSASGGVNTEAFF
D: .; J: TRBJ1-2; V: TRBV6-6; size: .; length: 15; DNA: TGTGCCAGCAGTTCTAACGTTCGAATGAACTATGGCTACACCTTC; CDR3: CASSSNVRMNYGYTF
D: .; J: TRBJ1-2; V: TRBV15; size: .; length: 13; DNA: TGTGCCACCAGTCTTCGGACGGGCTATGGCTACACCTTC; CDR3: CATSLRTGYGYTF
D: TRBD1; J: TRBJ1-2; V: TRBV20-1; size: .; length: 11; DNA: TGCCTATTGGACAGGGCTTATGGCTACACCTTC; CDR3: CLLDRAYGYTF
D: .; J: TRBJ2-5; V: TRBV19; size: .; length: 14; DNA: TGTGCCAGTAGTTCTGGACAGACTGAAGAGACCCAGTACTTC; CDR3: CASSSGQTEETQYF
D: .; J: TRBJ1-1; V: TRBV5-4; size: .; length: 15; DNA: TGTGCCAGCAGCTTAGGTCCGGAGACGACCTATGAAGCTTTCTTT; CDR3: CASSLGPETTYEAFF
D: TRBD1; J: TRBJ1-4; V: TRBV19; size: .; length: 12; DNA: TGTGCCAGTAGGAAACAGGGGGAAAAACTGTTTTTT; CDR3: CASRKQGEKLFF
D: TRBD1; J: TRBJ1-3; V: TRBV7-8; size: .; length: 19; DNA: TGTGCCAGCAGCCCAGGGGGACGAGAGGAGGAATTCGCTGGAAACACCATATATTTT; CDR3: CASSPGGREEEFAGNTIYF
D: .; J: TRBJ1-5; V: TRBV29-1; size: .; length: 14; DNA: TGCAGCGCCTCTCCGACGGACAACAATCAGCCCCAGCATTTT; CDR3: CSASPTDNNQPQHF
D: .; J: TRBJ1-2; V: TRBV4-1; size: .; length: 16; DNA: TGCGCCAGCACCACGGGAGTCAGATCCTACCCCTATGGCTACACCTTC; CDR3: CASTTGVRSYPYGYTF
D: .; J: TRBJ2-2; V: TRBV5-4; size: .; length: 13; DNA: TGTGCCAGCAGCCACCCCGACTCCGGGGAGCTGTTTTTT; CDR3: CASSHPDSGELFF
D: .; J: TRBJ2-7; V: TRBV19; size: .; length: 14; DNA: TGTGCCAGTAGTCCCGTTTTCGGTTCCTACGAGCAGTACTTC; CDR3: CASSPVFGSYEQYF
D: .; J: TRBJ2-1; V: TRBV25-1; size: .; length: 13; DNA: TGTGCCAGCAGGGGCTGGAAAGCCCATGAGCAGTTCTTC; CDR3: CASRGWKAHEQFF
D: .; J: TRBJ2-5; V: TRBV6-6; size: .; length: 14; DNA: TGTGCCAGCAGTTACCCGGGGACCAAAGAGACCCAGTACTTC; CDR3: CASSYPGTKETQYF
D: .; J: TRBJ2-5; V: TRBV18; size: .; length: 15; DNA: TGTGCCAGCTCTCCCACGACGGGGGGCCTGGAGACCCAGTACTTC; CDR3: CASSPTTGGLETQYF
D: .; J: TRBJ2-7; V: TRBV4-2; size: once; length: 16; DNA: TGTGCCAGCAGCCCCGAGGGAGGCGGGGGCCTCTACGAGCAGTACTTC; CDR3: CASSPEGGGGLYEQYF
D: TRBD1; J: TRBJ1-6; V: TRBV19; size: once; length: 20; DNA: TGTGCCAGTAGAAAAATGCCGGGACAGGGAATAAATTCCTATAATTCACCCCTCCACTTT; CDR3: CASRKMPGQGINSYNSPLHF
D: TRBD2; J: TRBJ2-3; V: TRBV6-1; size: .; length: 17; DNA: TGTGCCAGCAGTGAAGGACTAGCGGGGGGTAGCACAGATACGCAGTATTTT; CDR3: CASSEGLAGGSTDTQYF
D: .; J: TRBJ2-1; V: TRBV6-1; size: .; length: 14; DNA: TGTGCCAGCAGTTTCACCCGGGCAGGGAATGAGCAGTTCTTC; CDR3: CASSFTRAGNEQFF
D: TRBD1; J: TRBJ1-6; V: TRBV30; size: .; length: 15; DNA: TGTGCCTGGAGAAAGACAGGGGGAACCAATTCACCCCTCCACTTT; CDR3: CAWRKTGGTNSPLHF
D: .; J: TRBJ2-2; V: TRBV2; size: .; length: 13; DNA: TGTGCCAGCAGTGTGGGTTTCACCGGGGAGCTGTTTTTT; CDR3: CASSVGFTGELFF
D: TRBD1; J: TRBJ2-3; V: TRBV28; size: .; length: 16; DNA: TGTGCCAGCGTAACAGGGGGCCAGACCTTCACAGATACGCAGTATTTT; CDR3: CASVTGGQTFTDTQYF
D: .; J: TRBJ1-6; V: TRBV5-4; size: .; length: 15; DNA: TGTGCCAGCAGCCAACAGGGTGGATTTAATTCACCCCTCCACTTT; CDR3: CASSQQGGFNSPLHF
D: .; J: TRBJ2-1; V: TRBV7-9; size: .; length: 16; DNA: TGTGCCAGCAGCTCAGTCGGACAGAGGGTTCTAAATGAGCAGTTCTTC; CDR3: CASSSVGQRVLNEQFF
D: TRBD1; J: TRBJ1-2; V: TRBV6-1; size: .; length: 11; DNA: TGTGCCACACAGGGGAACTATGGCTACACCTTC; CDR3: CATQGNYGYTF
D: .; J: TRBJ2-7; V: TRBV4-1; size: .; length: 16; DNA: TGCGCCAGCAGCCAAGATCCCAGCGGCGGGTCCTACGAGCAGTACTTC; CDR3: CASSQDPSGGSYEQYF
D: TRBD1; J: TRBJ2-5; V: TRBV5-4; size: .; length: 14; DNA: TGTGCCAGCAGCTGGACAGGGGGCGGAGAGACCCAGTACTTC; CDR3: CASSWTGGGETQYF
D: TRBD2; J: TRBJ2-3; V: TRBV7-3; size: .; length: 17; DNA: TGTGCCAGCAGCCTGGGACTAGCGGGGGGATTCACAGATACGCAGTATTTT; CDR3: CASSLGLAGGFTDTQYF
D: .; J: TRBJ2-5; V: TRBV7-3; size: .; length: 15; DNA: TGTGCCAGCAGCTTAATACCCAGGGCCGGGGAGACCCAGTACTTC; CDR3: CASSLIPRAGETQYF
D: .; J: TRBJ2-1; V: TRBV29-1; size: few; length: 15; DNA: TGCAGCGTTGAAGGTAGGCGGACACTTGGCAATGAGCAGTTCTTC; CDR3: CSVEGRRTLGNEQFF
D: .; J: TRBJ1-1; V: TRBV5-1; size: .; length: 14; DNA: TGCGCCAGCGGACCTGACCGCTTGGACACTGAAGCTTTCTTT; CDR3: CASGPDRLDTEAFF
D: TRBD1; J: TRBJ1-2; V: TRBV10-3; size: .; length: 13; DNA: TGTGCCATCACCGAGGACAGGGCGAGGGGCTACACCTTC; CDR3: CAITEDRARGYTF
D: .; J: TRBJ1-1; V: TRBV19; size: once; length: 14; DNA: TGTGCCAGTAGCCCTGGGGGGACAAACACTGAAGCTTTCTTT; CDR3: CASSPGGTNTEAFF
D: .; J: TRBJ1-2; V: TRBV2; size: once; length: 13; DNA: TGTGCCAGCAGCGAGGCGATTAACTGTGGCTACACCTTC; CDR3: CASSEAINCGYTF
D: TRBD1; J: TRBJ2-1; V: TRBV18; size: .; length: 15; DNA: TGTGCCAGCTCACCACTCCGGGACAGATACAATGAGCAGTTCTTC; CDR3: CASSPLRDRYNEQFF